Each of the 29 T cell receptor beta chains below was sequenced from the same sample in a study of blood T cell repertoires in COVID-19. Produced via immunoSEQ multiplex PCR; TCRdb's table is partial and in-frame only. Found here are roughly 100,000 clones, 82% of them singletons; the top ten hold 15% to 19%. The source material was peripheral blood. These receptors originate from a woman older than 75 with acute or convalescent COVID-19.

This chain connects TRBV2 to TRBJ2-2, with 9 bases identical to TRBD1. The V and J ends lost 6 bases and 1 base, in that order; junction bases with no gene match: 0. CDR3 length equals 14 residues. The V gene's germline CDR1 is SNHLY and CDR2 FYNNEI. The CDR3 DNA reads TGTGCCAGCAGGGGACAGGGGAACACCGGGGAGCTGTTTTTT. This sequence encodes CASRGQGNTGELFF.

The chain employs TRBV5-1 and TRBJ2-1; a weak D match, TRBD2 (5 bases). Germline V gene data show CDR1 as SGHRS and CDR2 as YFSETQ. The CDR3 runs to 16 residues. Trimming took off 2 bases at V and 0 bases at J, with 12 bases between the two ends. The CDR3 bases are TGCGCCAGCAGCTTAGGAGGCGGAAGCTCCTACAATGAGCAGTTCTTC. Its translation: CASSLGGGSSYNEQFF.

This clone was counted between two and nine times. CDR3 DNA sequence: TGCGCCAGCAGACCACTGACAGGGGGCGGGTACGAGCAGTACTTC. It is translated as CASRPLTGGGYEQYF. This rearrangement joins TRBV23-1 to TRBJ2-7, with 10 bases identical to TRBD1. TRBV23-1 is reported as an ORF; its role is uncertain. The CDR3 loop spans 15 amino acids. V lost 6 bases and J lost 4; bases outside the gene matches: 9.

V and J are TRBV15 and TRBJ1-3, with 7 bases matching TRBD1. V was pared by 2 bases and J by 2 bases, with 3 bases of the junction left unmatched. The CDR3 length is 15 residues. Germline V gene data show CDR1 as LNHNV and CDR2 as YYDKDF (reference sequence). This CDR3 reads CATSRSGTAGNTIYF. CDR3 in DNA: TGTGCCACCAGCAGATCCGGGACAGCTGGAAACACCATATATTTT.

V usage is TRBV3-1 (or the pseudogene TRBV3-2) and J usage is TRBJ2-2; a weak D match, TRBD2 (5 bases). CDR1 and CDR2 (germline): LGHDT, YNNKEL (reference sequence). The CDR3 sequence is 16 residues long. V was cut by 4 bases and J by 0 bases, with 12 bases left in between. The CDR3, as DNA: TGTGCCAGCAGCCCCATAGCGCAAACGAACACCGGGGAGCTGTTTTTT. As protein: CASSPIAQTNTGELFF.

CDR3 in amino acids: CASSPASGLGYGYTF. CDR3 nucleotides: TGTGCCAGCTCACCAGCGTCAGGGCTAGGGTATGGCTACACCTTC. V usage is TRBV18 and J usage is TRBJ1-2; tentatively, D is TRBD1 (5 bases). V dropped 2 bases and J dropped 5 bases, with 15 bases sitting between them. Germline CDR1 is KGHSH and CDR2 is LQKENI. The CDR3 contains 15 residues.

V and J are TRBV11-3 and TRBJ2-2; 8 bases align to TRBD2. CDR1 and CDR2 (germline): SGHNT, YENEEA. CDR3 length equals 15 residues. Germline trimming cut 6 bases from V and 3 bases from J; bases unmatched to any gene: 6. This chain's CDR3 is CASSRGTRDTGELFF. The CDR3 coding sequence is TGTGCCAGCAGTCGAGGGACTAGGGACACCGGGGAGCTGTTTTTT.

The rearrangement uses TRBV7-8 and TRBJ2-3, with TRBD1 matching over 8 bases. Germline V gives CDR1 SGHVS, CDR2 FQNEAQ. J gave up 0 bases and V 5 bases, and 10 bases lay outside the gene matches. The length of the CDR3 is 17 residues. The CDR3 region is CASSRGTGPFSTDTQYF. The CDR3 region has the DNA TGTGCCAGCAGCCGAGGGACAGGCCCTTTTAGCACAGATACGCAGTATTTT.

The chain links TRBV5-8 to TRBJ1-5; D unclear. Germline-derived CDR1 and CDR2 are SGHTS and YDEGEE. The CDR3 spans 17 residues. V was clipped by 0 bases and J by 2 bases, with 15 bases between them. The CDR3 spells CASSLGLRMSGNQPQHF. The CDR3 DNA sequence: TGTGCCAGCAGCTTGGGATTGAGGATGTCGGGCAATCAGCCCCAGCATTTT.

The rearrangement uses TRBV7-9 and TRBJ2-2; 7 positions agree with TRBD1. The CDR3 extends over 15 amino acids. Germline CDR1 reads SEHNR; CDR2 reads FQNEAQ (reference sequence). V trimming: 2 bases; J trimming: 4 bases; junction bases outside the gene matches: 4. CDR3 coding DNA: TGTGCCAGCAGCTTATTGGGGACAGCCACCGGGGAGCTGTTTTTT. It translates to CASSLLGTATGELFF.

This clone was counted a few times. This chain links TRBV11-2 with TRBJ2-5; tentative D call: TRBD1 (6 bases). This CDR3 contains 13 residues. The V gene lost 6 bases and the J gene lost 5 bases, with 13 bases spanning the gap. From germline, CDR1 is SGHAT and CDR2 FQNNGV. CDR3 sequence reads: CASSSGTQETQYF. The CDR3 DNA follows: TGTGCCAGCAGTTCCGGGACACAGGAGACCCAGTACTTC.

The chain is built from TRBV19 and TRBJ2-3, with D unresolved. Germline CDR1 and CDR2: LNHDA and SQIVND (reference sequence). V lost 2 bases, J lost 2 bases, and 5 bases lay in between. The CDR3 has 13 amino acids. The CDR3 is CASSITYTDTQYF. The CDR3, as DNA: TGTGCCAGTAGTATAACCTACACAGATACGCAGTATTTT.

This chain connects TRBV5-1 to TRBJ2-2; D ambiguous. Germline V lookup: CDR1 SGHRS, CDR2 YFSETQ. Trimming took off 1 base at V and 6 bases at J, with 7 bases between the two ends. The CDR3 is 13 amino acids. The CDR3 DNA follows: TGCGCCAGCAGCTTGTTTCAGGCCGGGGAGCTGTTTTTT. Translation: CASSLFQAGELFF. Full variable domain (outside the CDR3, taken from reference TRBV5-1 and TRBJ2-2): KAGVTQTPRYLIKTRGQQVTLSCSPISGHRSVSWYQQTPGQGLQFLFEYFSETQRNKGNFPGRFSGRQFSNSRSEMNVSTLELGDSALYLCASSLFQAGELFFGEGSRLTVL.

This chain connects TRBV7-9 to TRBJ1-1; 9 bases are shared with TRBD1. The V gene's germline CDR1 is SEHNR and CDR2 FQNEAQ (reference sequence). V dropped 5 bases and J dropped 6; count of bases not matched to a gene: 19. The CDR3 runs 18 residues. CDR3 amino acids: CASSPTGGGSSLSAEAFF. In DNA, the CDR3 is TGTGCCAGCAGCCCCACAGGGGGCGGCAGCTCTCTCAGTGCTGAAGCTTTCTTT. Variable domain in full (rest from reference TRBV7-9 and TRBJ1-1): DTGVSQNPRHKITKRGQNVTFRCDPISEHNRLYWYRQTLGQGPEFLTYFQNEAQLEKSRLLSDRFSAERPKGSFSTLEIQRTEQGDSAMYLCASSPTGGGSSLSAEAFFGQGTRLTVV.

This clone has just a few counts. CDR3 nucleotides: TGTGCCAGCATTAACCGCGGGGATACGCAGTATTTT. This gives the protein CASINRGDTQYF. V gene TRBV2 combines with J gene TRBJ2-3; D perhaps matches TRBD2 (5 bases). Germline CDR1 and CDR2: SNHLY and FYNNEI. The V end lost 7 bases, the J end lost 6 bases, and 11 bases lay between the germline ends. The CDR3 is made up of 12 amino acids.

The genes are TRBV11-2 and TRBJ2-1; TRBD2 matches at 7 bases. The length of the CDR3 is 15 residues. Trimming removed 5 bases from V and 2 bases from J; junction bases left unmatched: 6. CDR1 is SGHAT and CDR2 is FQNNGV in the germline V gene. CDR3 amino acids: CASSLSGPPYNEQFF. For the CDR3, the DNA is TGTGCCAGCAGCCTTAGCGGGCCCCCCTACAATGAGCAGTTCTTC.

The rearrangement joins TRBV10-2 to TRBJ2-3, with 9 positions matching TRBD1. The CDR3 has 14 residues. Germline CDR1 is WSHSY and CDR2 is SAAADI. V lost 8 bases and J lost 3; bases outside the gene matches: 6. Here the CDR3 DNA reads TGCGCCAGCGACACGGGACAGGGAACAGATACGCAGTATTTT. The encoded protein is CASDTGQGTDTQYF.

V is TRBV6-6 and J is TRBJ2-1; no definite D call. Germline V gene sequence: CDR1 MNHNY, CDR2 SVGAGI (reference sequence). Deletions cut 6 bases from V and 8 bases from J, with 17 bases between. The CDR3 covers 14 residues. The CDR3 sequence: CASRPLAGWDEQFF. In nucleotides, the CDR3 is TGTGCCAGCAGACCCCTGGCAGGATGGGATGAGCAGTTCTTC.

The sample holds a few counts of this clone. The chain is built from TRBV5-1 and TRBJ1-2; D might be TRBD1 (6 bases). Germline V gene sequence: CDR1 SGHRS, CDR2 YFSETQ. V lost 0 bases and J 8 bases, leaving 11 bases between the germline ends. This CDR3 region has 13 residues. CDR3: CASSLEQGLGYTF. The CDR3 nucleotides are TGCGCCAGCAGCTTGGAGCAGGGGTTAGGCTACACCTTC.

This sequence joins TRBV18 and TRBJ2-2, with no clear D. Germline-derived CDR1 and CDR2 are KGHSH and LQKENI. Trimming pared 1 base from V and 5 bases from J, leaving 11 bases between. CDR3 length: 15 residues. The CDR3 spells CASSPRDASTGELFF. DNA of the CDR3: TGTGCCAGCTCACCACGTGACGCTAGTACCGGGGAGCTGTTTTTT.

The rearrangement uses TRBV5-6 and TRBJ1-2; D is unclear. The CDR3 totals 12 residues. Germline CDR1 and CDR2: SGHDT and YYEEEE. Trimming shortened V by 4 bases and J by 5 bases, and 9 bases separated the two germline ends. The CDR3, as DNA: TGTGCCAGCAGCCCGGGAGAGTATGGCTACACCTTC. Translating gives CASSPGEYGYTF.

CDR3 protein: CASSEGATDTQYF. The CDR3 DNA reads TGTGCCAGCAGTGAAGGAGCCACAGATACGCAGTATTTT. The chain carries TRBV2 and TRBJ2-3; no clear D. Germline assignment: CDR1 SNHLY and CDR2 FYNNEI. Trimming stripped 1 base from V and 2 bases from J, with 4 bases between. CDR3 size: 13 residues.

This chain uses TRBV5-1 with TRBJ1-6, with a possible D match to TRBD1 (6 bases). Germline V gene data show CDR1 as SGHRS and CDR2 as YFSETQ. The germline V and J ends were trimmed by 3 bases and 0 bases, with 13 bases remaining between them. The CDR3 is made up of 17 amino acids. The CDR3 DNA is TGCGCCAGCAGCTCTGGGACACAGAGCTCCTATAATTCACCCCTCCACTTT. It translates to CASSSGTQSSYNSPLHF.

This clone occurred once. J is TRBJ2-3 and V is TRBV10-1, with 11 positions matching TRBD2. Germline loops: CDR1 WNHNN, CDR2 SYGVQD (reference sequence). The CDR3 runs 18 residues. V trimming: 3 bases; J trimming: 6 bases; junction bases outside the gene matches: 14. The CDR3 coding sequence is TGCGCCAGCAGTGACGGTCTAGCGGGAGGACCAGACCGGGATACGCAGTATTTT. Amino acids: CASSDGLAGGPDRDTQYF.

V usage is TRBV5-5 and J usage is TRBJ2-2, with D unclear. Germline CDR1 is SGHKS and CDR2 is YYEKEE (reference sequence). The CDR3 spans 13 residues. Trimming cost V 4 bases and J 1 base, with 5 bases left between them. CDR3 in DNA: TGTGCCAGCAGCCCCGGGAACACCGGGGAGCTGTTTTTT. It encodes CASSPGNTGELFF. The full variable domain, rest sourced from reference TRBV5-5 and TRBJ2-2, is DAGVTQSPTHLIKTRGQQVTLRCSPISGHKSVSWYQQVLGQGPQFIFQYYEKEERGRGNFPDRFSARQFPNYSSELNVNALLLGDSALYLCASSPGNTGELFFGEGSRLTVL.

The chain employs TRBV2 and TRBJ1-1; 7 positions agree with TRBD1. The CDR3 has 13 amino acids. V shed 4 bases, J shed 11 bases, and the junction held 10 bases outside the gene matches. Germline assignment: CDR1 SNHLY and CDR2 FYNNEI. The chain's CDR3 is CASSGRTGDGAFF. The CDR3 nucleotides are TGTGCCAGCAGTGGACGGACAGGAGACGGGGCTTTCTTT.

CDR3 bases: TGTGCCAGCAGCTTAGAGGGGACAGGCAACATTCAGTACTTC. It specifies CASSLEGTGNIQYF. V usage is TRBV7-2 and J usage is TRBJ2-4, with 8 bases that match TRBD1. The CDR3 covers 14 residues. The ends lost 1 base at V and 7 bases at J; junction bases unmatched: 3. Germline CDR1 is SGHTA and CDR2 is FQGNSA.

The chain couples TRBV7-9 to TRBJ1-1; D is possibly TRBD1 (6 bases). The germline V gene encodes CDR1 SEHNR and CDR2 FQNEAQ (reference sequence). There are 13 residues in the CDR3. V was shortened by 5 bases and J by 2 bases, with 9 bases between the two germline ends. The chain's CDR3 is CASSVQGNTEAFF. CDR3 sequence (DNA): TGTGCCAGCAGCGTACAGGGTAACACTGAAGCTTTCTTT.

This chain joins TRBV3-1 (or the pseudogene TRBV3-2) and TRBJ2-3; possible D gene TRBD2, 6 bases. In germline, CDR1 is LGHDT, CDR2 YNNKEL (reference sequence). Trimming took off 1 base at V and 2 bases at J, with 13 bases between the two ends. The CDR3 has 16 amino acids. The CDR3 coding sequence is TGTGCCAGCAGCCAAGTTCTGGCGGGGTTCACAGATACGCAGTATTTT. This encodes CASSQVLAGFTDTQYF.